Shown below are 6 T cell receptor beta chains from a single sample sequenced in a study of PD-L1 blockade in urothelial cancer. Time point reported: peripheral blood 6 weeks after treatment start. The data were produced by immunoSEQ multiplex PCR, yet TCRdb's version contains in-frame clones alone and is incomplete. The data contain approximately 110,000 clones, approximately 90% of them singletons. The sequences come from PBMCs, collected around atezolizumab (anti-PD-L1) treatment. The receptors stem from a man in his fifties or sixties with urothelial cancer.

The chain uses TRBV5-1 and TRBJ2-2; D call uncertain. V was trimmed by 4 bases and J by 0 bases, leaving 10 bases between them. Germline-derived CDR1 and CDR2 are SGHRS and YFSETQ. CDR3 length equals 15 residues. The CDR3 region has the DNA TGCGCCAGCAGCCCTAGAGTCGCGAACACCGGGGAGCTGTTTTTT. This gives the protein CASSPRVANTGELFF.

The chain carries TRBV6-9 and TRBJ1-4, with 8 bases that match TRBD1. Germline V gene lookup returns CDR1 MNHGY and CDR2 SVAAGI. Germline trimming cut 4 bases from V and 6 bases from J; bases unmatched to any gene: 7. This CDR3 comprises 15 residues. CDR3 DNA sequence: TGTGCCAGCAGTTGCACGGACAGGGCTTATGAAAAACTGTTTTTT. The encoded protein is CASSCTDRAYEKLFF.

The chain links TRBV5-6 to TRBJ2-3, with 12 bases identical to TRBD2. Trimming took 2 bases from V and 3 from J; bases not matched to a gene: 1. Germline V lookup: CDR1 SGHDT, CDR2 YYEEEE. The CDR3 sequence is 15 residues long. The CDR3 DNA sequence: TGTGCCAGCAGCTTACTAGCGGGAGGAACAGATACGCAGTATTTT. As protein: CASSLLAGGTDTQYF.

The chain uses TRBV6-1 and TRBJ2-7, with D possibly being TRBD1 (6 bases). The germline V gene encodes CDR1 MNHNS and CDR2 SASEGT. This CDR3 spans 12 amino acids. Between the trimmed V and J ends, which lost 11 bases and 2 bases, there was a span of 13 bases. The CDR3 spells CAGEGGTYEQYF. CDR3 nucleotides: TGTGCCGGGGAAGGGGGTACCTACGAGCAGTACTTC.

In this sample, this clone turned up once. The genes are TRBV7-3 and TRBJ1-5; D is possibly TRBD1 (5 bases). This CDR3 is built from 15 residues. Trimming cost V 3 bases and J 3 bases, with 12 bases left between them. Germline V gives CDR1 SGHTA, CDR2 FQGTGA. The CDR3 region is CASSLGQGNNQPQHF. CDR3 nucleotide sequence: TGTGCCAGCAGCTTGGGGCAGGGAAACAATCAGCCCCAGCATTTT.

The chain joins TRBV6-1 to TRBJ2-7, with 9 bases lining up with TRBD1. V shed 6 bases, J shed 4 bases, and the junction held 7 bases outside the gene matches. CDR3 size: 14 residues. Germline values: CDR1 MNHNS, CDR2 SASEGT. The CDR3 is CASSGTGINYEQYF. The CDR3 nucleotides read TGTGCCAGCAGCGGGACAGGGATTAATTACGAGCAGTACTTC.